This T cell receptor beta chain is drawn from a study of blood T cell repertoires in COVID-19. Background on the study: COVID-19 samples, acute and convalescent, were from the United States, Italy and Spain. T cells, B-cell-depleted T cells, or PBMCs supplied cDNA or gDNA.

Source study methods: Reference gene primer amplification in the assay estimated nucleated cell counts. The protocol was immunoSEQ multiplex PCR, while the TCRdb copy is restricted to in-frame clones and leaves out a portion. V, J and clone size are taken as reported in that table, and D and trimming were inferred from the DNA itself. The sample has roughly 570,000 clones; 85% to 90% are singletons. This clone was recorded once. V shed 0 bases and J 5 bases; nucleotides not matched to a gene: 4. Germline V gene data show CDR1 as SGDLS and CDR2 as YYNGEE. The CDR3 is 16 amino acids. In Seattle, patients joined the study during active infection and were tracked longitudinally.

The chain has TRBV9 and TRBJ1-6; 8 nucleotides line up with TRBD1. Material for sequencing was peripheral blood. This receptor was taken from a woman aged 45-59 years with COVID-19, enrolled during active disease. Written as DNA, the CDR3 is TGTGCCAGCAGCGTAGAGGGACAGGCCGATAATTCACCCCTCCACTTT. Translated: CASSVEGQADNSPLHF.